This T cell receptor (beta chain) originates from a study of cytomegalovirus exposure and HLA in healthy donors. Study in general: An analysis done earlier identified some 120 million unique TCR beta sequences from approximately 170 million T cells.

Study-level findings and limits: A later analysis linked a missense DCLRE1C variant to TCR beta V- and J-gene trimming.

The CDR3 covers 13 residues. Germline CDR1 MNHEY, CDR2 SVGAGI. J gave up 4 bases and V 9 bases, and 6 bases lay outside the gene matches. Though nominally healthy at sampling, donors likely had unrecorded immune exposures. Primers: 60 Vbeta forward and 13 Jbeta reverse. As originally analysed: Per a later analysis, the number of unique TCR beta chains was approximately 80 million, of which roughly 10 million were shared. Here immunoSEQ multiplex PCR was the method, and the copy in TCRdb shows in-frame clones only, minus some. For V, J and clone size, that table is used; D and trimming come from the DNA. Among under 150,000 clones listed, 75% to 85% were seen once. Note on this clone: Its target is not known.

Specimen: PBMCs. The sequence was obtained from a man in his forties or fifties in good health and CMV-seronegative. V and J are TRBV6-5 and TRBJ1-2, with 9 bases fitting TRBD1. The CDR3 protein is CASSQGAVYGYTF. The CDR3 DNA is TGTGCCAGTTCACAGGGGGCAGTCTATGGCTACACCTTC.